This T cell receptor (beta chain) was identified during a study of beta chain features in type 1 diabetes. This clone appeared a few times. Its cognate antigen is unknown. Overall study findings and caveats: Within each of all four CD4+ subsets, Type 1 diabetes patients had TCRB CDR3s that were moderately but significantly shorter.

TCRB transcripts that were expressed got sequenced, as all of the isolated RNA had been reverse transcribed. TCRdb's table, derived via immunoSEQ multiplex PCR, lists solely in-frame clones and lacks some. The sample consists of 330,000 or so clones, roughly 12% of them appearing once. Germline lookup yields CDR1 SEHNR and CDR2 FQNEAQ (reference sequence). CDR3 length: 12 residues. J gave up 9 bases and V 5 bases, and 2 bases lay outside the gene matches. The sample was naive CD4+ T cells from blood. This receptor was obtained from a woman aged 18 to 35 with type 1 diabetes. The rearrangement links TRBV7-9 to TRBJ2-1, with 9 bases that match TRBD1. In nucleotides, the CDR3 is TGTGCCAGCAGCGACAGGGGGAGTGAGCAGTTCTTC. Amino acid sequence: CASSDRGSEQFF.